This TCR beta chain stems from a study of blood T cell repertoires in COVID-19. Study summary: Sample material is recorded as cDNA or gDNA derived from T cells, B-cell-depleted T cells, or PBMCs.

CDR3 length equals 16 residues. Trimming cost V 4 bases and J 7 bases, with 17 bases left between them. CDR1 is MNHNS, CDR2 SASEGT, per germline. Only in-frame clones appear in the TCRdb table, and some are missing; sequencing was by immunoSEQ multiplex PCR. This sample has under 300,000 clones, with about 85% found just once. The TCR comes from a man aged 55-75 years who had recovered from COVID-19. Source material: peripheral blood. J is TRBJ1-6 and V is TRBV6-1; D perhaps matches TRBD1 (6 bases). DNA for the CDR3: TGTGCCAGCAGTGTACAACAGGGATTCTACAATTCACCCCTCCACTTT. Translation gives CASSVQQGFYNSPLHF.